The source of this T cell receptor (beta chain) is a study of shared clonotypes between healthy human individuals. Study-wide results and caveats: Non-shared clonotypes had lower generation probabilities than those shared by all four donors. How much donors shared clonotypes was expected to be affected by sequencing depth.

Comment on this clone: Its specificity is not known.

There are 15 residues in the CDR3. With V trimmed by 5 bases and J by 5 bases, 11 bases remained unmatched. CDR1 is ENHRY, CDR2 SYGVKD, per germline. Repertoires were generated with immunoSEQ multiplex PCR, while TCRdb's copy carries only in-frame clones and drops some. The sample lists 1,400,000 or so clones, approximately 98.5% occurring once. The chain couples TRBV10-3 to TRBJ2-5; 7 bases are shared with TRBD1. Material for sequencing was naive CD4+ T cells sorted from blood. Subset indicated: CD45RA+ positively selected. The TCR sequence derives from a man between 25 and 39 years old in good health. The CDR3 DNA sequence: TGTGCCATCAGTCGAACAGGGGCTGGCGGGGAGACCCAGTACTTC. Protein sequence: CAISRTGAGGETQYF.